The rows below give T cell receptor beta chains drawn from one sample of a study of T cell responses to AZD1222 COVID-19 vaccine. Clones were read by immunoSEQ multiplex PCR, and TCRdb kept only the in-frame ones, dropping some. The sample contains roughly 150,000 clones, 80% to 90% of which appear only once. Specimen: peripheral blood, collected on day 0 of AZD1222 vaccination. All receptors come from an adult in good health. Both conserved end residues are part of each CDR3.

j_call,v_call,cdr3_aa
TRBJ2-7,TRBV11-2,CASTGGPSYEQYF
TRBJ2-7,TRBV28,CASNRDYLLYEQYF
TRBJ1-5,TRBV6-5,CASSYSTRGHWPQHF
TRBJ2-3,TRBV6-2/TRBV6-3,CASSYNWGGDADTQYF
TRBJ2-7,TRBV12-3/TRBV12-4,CASSSTGQGEQYF
TRBJ1-1,TRBV18,CASSPGKKTGSYNTEAFF
TRBJ1-6,TRBV27,CASSLSRGVFNSPLHF
TRBJ1-1,TRBV5-6,CASSFPGAYTEAFF
TRBJ2-6,TRBV24-1,CATSRSGANVLTF
TRBJ2-7,TRBV4-1,CASSQVQNYLNYEQYF
TRBJ1-2,TRBV7-2,CASSPRMGSNYGYTF
TRBJ2-7,TRBV29-1,CSVELSTASYEQYF
TRBJ2-3,TRBV5-1,CASSGGQVNTDTQYF
TRBJ1-2,TRBV7-2,CASSFPGGGYGYTF
TRBJ1-4,TRBV28,CASSFESGWTTNEKLFF
TRBJ2-1,TRBV4-1,CASSQRPNPVNEQFF
TRBJ1-5,TRBV30,CAWSPGIQGPGGNQPQHF
TRBJ2-5,TRBV14,CASSQSSGFVETQYF
TRBJ2-5,TRBV3-1/TRBV3-2,CASSFLAGGETQYF
TRBJ2-7,TRBV11-2,CASSFHGSIGYEQYF
TRBJ2-5,TRBV29-1,CSVEIQGPAAQYF
TRBJ1-6,TRBV4-3,CASSQVHNNSPLHF
TRBJ1-6,TRBV4-2,CASSQDDRSPLHF
TRBJ1-5,TRBV24-1,CATSDHGINQPQHF
TRBJ1-2,TRBV19,CASSIYGDRAYGYTF
TRBJ1-2,TRBV3-1/TRBV3-2,CASSQGEASYGYTF
TRBJ1-1,TRBV6-5,CASKRQGANTEAFF
TRBJ1-4,TRBV6-2/TRBV6-3,CASSPGGEGHEKLFF
TRBJ2-7,TRBV27,CASQTTGFNEQYF
TRBJ2-5,TRBV7-3,CASSLTPQGETQYF
TRBJ1-1,TRBV29-1,CSGRHGTGDTEAFF
TRBJ1-2,TRBV3-1/TRBV3-2,CASSQGVGGYTF
TRBJ2-7,TRBV30,CAWSPRDRQYF